Each of the 18 T cell receptor beta chains below was sequenced from the same sample in a study of blood T cell repertoires in COVID-19. Sequencing was performed with immunoSEQ multiplex PCR; in TCRdb, only in-frame clones are kept and a portion is missing. The sample holds approximately 50,000 clones, 75% to 90% seen once. Sequenced input: peripheral blood. These receptors were collected from a human donor in a cohort sampled during active COVID-19.

V and J are TRBV29-1 and TRBJ2-1, with TRBD2 identical over 11 bases. Germline CDR1 reads SQVTM; CDR2 reads ANQGSEA. The V and J ends lost 1 base and 1 base, in that order; junction bases with no gene match: 6. CDR3 length: 17 residues. CDR3 loop: CSVEGFTSGGSYNEQFF. DNA of the CDR3: TGCAGCGTTGAAGGTTTCACTAGCGGGGGATCCTACAATGAGCAGTTCTTC.

This chain links TRBV19 with TRBJ1-2; D possibly corresponds to TRBD1 (6 bases). Germline CDR1 is LNHDA and CDR2 is SQIVND (reference sequence). V was cut by 6 bases and J by 6 bases, with 23 bases left in between. This CDR3 comprises 16 residues. In DNA, the CDR3 is TGTGCCAGTAGCAGCGGGAGGGACATAACGCTGGATGGCTACACCTTC. Amino acid sequence: CASSSGRDITLDGYTF.

The count of this clone is one. The V gene is TRBV6-2 or TRBV6-3, the J gene TRBJ1-2, with D perhaps TRBD1 (5 bases). The CDR3 extends over 12 amino acids. The germline gives CDR1 MNHEY, CDR2 SVGEGT. V dropped 4 bases and J dropped 4 bases, with 7 bases sitting between them. CDR3 bases: TGTGCCAGCAGTTCCGACAGCTATGGCTACACCTTC. Its protein product is CASSSDSYGYTF.

The gene calls are TRBV5-6 and TRBJ2-1, with 10 bases lining up with TRBD1. J lost 6 bases, V lost 4 bases, and 19 bases had no gene match. From germline, CDR1 is SGHDT and CDR2 YYEEEE. This CDR3 is built from 19 residues. CDR3 residues: CASSVRTGGIGHMVNEQFF. CDR3 in DNA: TGTGCCAGCAGCGTAAGGACAGGGGGGATTGGACACATGGTCAATGAGCAGTTCTTC.

The chain joins TRBV7-9 to TRBJ1-5; the D gene is possibly TRBD1 (5 bases). V lost 3 bases and J 3 bases, leaving 9 bases between the germline ends. The germline V gene encodes CDR1 SEHNR and CDR2 FQNEAQ (reference sequence). CDR3 length: 14 amino acids. This chain's CDR3 is CASSLGGFNQPQHF. CDR3 bases: TGTGCCAGCAGCTTGGGGGGTTTCAATCAGCCCCAGCATTTT.

The rearrangement joins TRBV7-2 to TRBJ2-7; TRBD1 matches at 8 bases. The germline V gene has CDR1 SGHTA and CDR2 FQGNSA. This CDR3 region has 15 residues. V was clipped by 2 bases and J by 2 bases; unmatched bases: 5. In nucleotides, the CDR3 is TGTGCCAGCAGCTTAAGGACAGGGCCCACCTACGAGCAGTACTTC. Amino acids: CASSLRTGPTYEQYF.

This clone has only one observation. CDR3 protein: CASSLTPGGPREEKLFF. DNA of the CDR3: TGCGCCAGCAGCCTCACCCCGGGGGGGCCCAGGGAGGAAAAACTGTTTTTT. The J gene is TRBJ1-4, the V gene TRBV4-3; TRBD1 might be the D (6 bases). The germline gives CDR1 LGHNA, CDR2 YSLEER. The V end was cut by 4 bases, the J end by 8 bases, with 23 bases between. The length of the CDR3 is 17 residues.

This chain connects TRBV19 to TRBJ2-7; 8 bases match TRBD1. CDR3 length: 16 amino acids. J was trimmed by 3 bases and V by 6 bases; bases with no gene match: 13. Per germline, CDR1 LNHDA and CDR2 SQIVND (reference sequence). CDR3: CASSSPAGQDLYEQYF. CDR3 sequence (DNA): TGTGCCAGTAGCAGCCCCGCGGGACAGGACCTCTACGAGCAGTACTTC.

The chain carries TRBV4-1 and TRBJ2-7, with D perhaps TRBD1 (6 bases). Per germline, CDR1 MGHRA and CDR2 YSYEKL. CDR3 length: 13 amino acids. V lost 4 bases and J 3 bases, leaving 10 bases between the germline ends. The CDR3 region has the DNA TGCGCCAGCAGCCTCGGGACACTCTACGAGCAGTACTTC. This codes for CASSLGTLYEQYF.

The chain couples TRBV12-3 or TRBV12-4 to TRBJ1-2; perhaps TRBD1 as D (5 bases). The CDR3 runs 13 residues. Between the trimmed V and J ends, which lost 6 bases and 6 bases, there was a span of 14 bases. Written as DNA, the CDR3 is TGTGCCAGCAGGCCAGGGTTAGGCAATGGCTACACCTTC. It yields the protein CASRPGLGNGYTF.

The rearrangement uses TRBV11-2 and TRBJ2-3, with 8 bases aligning to TRBD2. Germline values: CDR1 SGHAT, CDR2 FQNNGV. J lost 4 bases, V lost 5 bases, and 8 bases had no gene match. This CDR3 region has 15 residues. CDR3 nucleotides: TGTGCCAGCAGCATAGCGGGGCCGGGGGCAGATACGCAGTATTTT. Its translation is CASSIAGPGADTQYF.

This clone appeared a few times. The chain links TRBV5-1 to TRBJ2-3, with TRBD1 as a possible D gene (8 bases). Trimming removed 5 bases at V and 7 bases at J, with 20 bases between. Germline CDR1 reads SGHRS; CDR2 reads YFSETQ. CDR3 length equals 15 residues. CDR3 protein: CASSPGQGGSNTQYF. CDR3 coding DNA: TGCGCCAGCAGTCCCGGACAGGGCGGGAGCAATACGCAGTATTTT.

This chain links TRBV6-2 or TRBV6-3 with TRBJ1-1; weak D call: TRBD1 (5 bases). Germline V CDR1 and CDR2: MNHEY, SVGEGT. The CDR3 is 15 amino acids. Trimming shortened V by 2 bases and J by 0 bases, and 10 bases separated the two germline ends. The CDR3 sequence is CASSYRGRVNTEAFF. DNA of the CDR3: TGTGCCAGCAGTTACCGCGGCAGGGTGAACACTGAAGCTTTCTTT.

The chain links TRBV24-1 to TRBJ2-1; weak D call: TRBD2 (6 bases). This CDR3 has 14 residues. In germline, CDR1 is KGHDR, CDR2 SFDVKD. Trimming pared 4 bases from V and 12 bases from J, leaving 18 bases between. In nucleotides, the CDR3 is TGTGCCACCAGTGACCTAAACCCGGGACTGAGGCAGTTCTTC. Encoded protein: CATSDLNPGLRQFF.

The chain employs TRBV6-5 and TRBJ1-1; D not resolved. This CDR3 comprises 12 residues. The germline V gene has CDR1 MNHEY and CDR2 SVGAGI. Between the trimmed V and J ends, which lost 5 bases and 7 bases, there was a span of 11 bases. The CDR3 sequence: CASSPHHLEAFF. The CDR3 nucleotides are TGTGCCAGCAGTCCACATCACCTTGAAGCTTTCTTT.

V and J are TRBV12-3 or TRBV12-4 and TRBJ1-2; 9 nucleotides align to TRBD1. With V trimmed by 5 bases and J by 8 bases, 6 bases remained unmatched. The CDR3 has 13 residues. The DNA for the CDR3 is TGTGCCAGCAGTGAAGACAGGGGGGACGGCTACACCTTC. Protein sequence: CASSEDRGDGYTF.

The CDR3 sequence: CASSRGRGYYEQYF. Written as DNA, the CDR3 is TGTGCCAGCAGTCGGGGCAGGGGTTACTACGAGCAGTACTTC. The chain uses TRBV5-8 and TRBJ2-7; tentative D call: TRBD1 (6 bases). The CDR3 has 14 amino acids. Trimming removed 5 bases at V and 3 bases at J, with 15 bases between. Germline values: CDR1 SGHTS, CDR2 YDEGEE.

V usage is TRBV29-1 and J usage is TRBJ2-7; 10 positions agree with TRBD1. This CDR3 comprises 14 residues. Per germline, CDR1 SQVTM and CDR2 ANQGSEA. V lost 7 bases, J lost 0 bases, and 6 bases stayed unmatched. This chain's CDR3 is CSAGRDRGSYEQYF. CDR3 nucleotide sequence: TGCAGCGCTGGCCGGGACAGGGGCTCCTACGAGCAGTACTTC.